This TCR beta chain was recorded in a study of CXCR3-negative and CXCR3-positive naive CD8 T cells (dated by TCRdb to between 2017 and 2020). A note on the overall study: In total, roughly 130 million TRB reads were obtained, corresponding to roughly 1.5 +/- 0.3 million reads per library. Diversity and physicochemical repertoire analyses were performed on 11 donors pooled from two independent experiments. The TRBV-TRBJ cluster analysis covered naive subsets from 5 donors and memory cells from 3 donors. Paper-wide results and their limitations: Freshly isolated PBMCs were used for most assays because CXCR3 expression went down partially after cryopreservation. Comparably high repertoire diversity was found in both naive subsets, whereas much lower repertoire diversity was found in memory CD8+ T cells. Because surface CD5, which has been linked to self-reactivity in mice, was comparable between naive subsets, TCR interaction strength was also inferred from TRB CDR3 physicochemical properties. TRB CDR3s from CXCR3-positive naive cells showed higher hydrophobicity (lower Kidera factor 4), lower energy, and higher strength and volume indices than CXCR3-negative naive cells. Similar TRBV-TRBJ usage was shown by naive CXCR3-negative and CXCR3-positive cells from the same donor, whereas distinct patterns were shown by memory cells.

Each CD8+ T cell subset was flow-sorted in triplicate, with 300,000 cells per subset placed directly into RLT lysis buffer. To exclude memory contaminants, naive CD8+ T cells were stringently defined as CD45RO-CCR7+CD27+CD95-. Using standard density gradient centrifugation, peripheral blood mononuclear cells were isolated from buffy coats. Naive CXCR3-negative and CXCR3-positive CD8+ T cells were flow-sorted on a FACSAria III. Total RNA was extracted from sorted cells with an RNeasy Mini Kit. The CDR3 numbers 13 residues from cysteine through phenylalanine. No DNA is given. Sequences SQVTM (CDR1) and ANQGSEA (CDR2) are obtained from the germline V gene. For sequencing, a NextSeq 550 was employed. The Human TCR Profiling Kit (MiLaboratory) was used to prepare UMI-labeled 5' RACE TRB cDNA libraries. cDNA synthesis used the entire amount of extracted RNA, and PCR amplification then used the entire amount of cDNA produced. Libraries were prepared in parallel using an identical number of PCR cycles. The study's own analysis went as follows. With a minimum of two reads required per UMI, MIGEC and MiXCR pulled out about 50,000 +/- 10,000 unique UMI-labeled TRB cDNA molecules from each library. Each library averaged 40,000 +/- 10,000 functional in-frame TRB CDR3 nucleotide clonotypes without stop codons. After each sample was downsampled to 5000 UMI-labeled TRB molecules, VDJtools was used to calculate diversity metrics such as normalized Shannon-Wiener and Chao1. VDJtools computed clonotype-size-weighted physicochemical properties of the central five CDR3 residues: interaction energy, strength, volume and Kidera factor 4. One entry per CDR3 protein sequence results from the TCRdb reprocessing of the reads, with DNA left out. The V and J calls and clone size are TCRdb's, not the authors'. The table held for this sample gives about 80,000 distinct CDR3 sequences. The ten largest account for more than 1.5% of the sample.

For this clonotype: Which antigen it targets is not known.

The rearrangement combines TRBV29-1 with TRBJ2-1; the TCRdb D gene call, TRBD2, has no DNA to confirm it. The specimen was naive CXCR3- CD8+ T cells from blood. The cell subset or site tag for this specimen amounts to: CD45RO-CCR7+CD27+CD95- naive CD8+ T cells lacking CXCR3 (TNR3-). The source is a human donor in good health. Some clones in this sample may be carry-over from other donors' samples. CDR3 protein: CSSLLAGDNEQFF.